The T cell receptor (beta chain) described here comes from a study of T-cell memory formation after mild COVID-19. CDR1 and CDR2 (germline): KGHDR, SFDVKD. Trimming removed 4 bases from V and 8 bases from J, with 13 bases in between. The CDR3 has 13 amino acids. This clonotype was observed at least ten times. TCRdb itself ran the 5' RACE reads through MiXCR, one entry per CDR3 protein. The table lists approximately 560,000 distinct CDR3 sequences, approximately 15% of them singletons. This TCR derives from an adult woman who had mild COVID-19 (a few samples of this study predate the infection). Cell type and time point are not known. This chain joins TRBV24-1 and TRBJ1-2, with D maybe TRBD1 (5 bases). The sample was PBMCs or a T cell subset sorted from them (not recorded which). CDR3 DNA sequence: TGTGCCACCAGTGAATGGGGGGACCAGGGCTACACCTTC. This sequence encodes CATSEWGDQGYTF.